What follows are 4 T cell receptor beta chains derived from one specimen sequenced in a study of T-cell memory formation after mild COVID-19. TCRdb re-derived calls from the 5' RACE reads in MiXCR, one entry per CDR3 protein. The sample has some 450,000 distinct CDR3 sequences, about 20% seen once. Sequencing was performed on PBMCs or a T cell subset sorted from them (not recorded which). Receptors were obtained from an adult woman who had mild COVID-19 (a few samples of this study predate the infection). Cell type and time point are not known.

This clonotype was observed a handful of times. The J gene is TRBJ1-2, the V gene TRBV10-2; possibly TRBD1 for D (6 bases). V shed 3 bases and J shed 5 bases, with 10 bases lying between them. Looked up from germline, CDR1 is WSHSY and CDR2 is SAAADI. The CDR3 runs 13 residues. CDR3 residues: CASSDQGPYGYTF. DNA of the CDR3: TGCGCCAGCAGTGATCAGGGGCCGTATGGCTACACCTTC.

The chain carries TRBV20-1 and TRBJ2-1; 12 positions agree with TRBD2. Trimming at V came to 5 bases and at J to 4 bases, leaving 6 bases not matched to a gene. Looked up from germline, CDR1 is DFQATT and CDR2 is SNEGSKA (reference sequence). The CDR3 contains 15 residues. The CDR3 DNA follows: TGCAGTGCTGCGACTAGCGGGAGTGTATACAATGAGCAGTTCTTC. Protein sequence: CSAATSGSVYNEQFF.

This clonotype occurred many times. V usage is TRBV12-3 or TRBV12-4 and J usage is TRBJ2-2, with 8 bases matching TRBD1. CDR3 size: 13 residues. The V and J ends lost 5 bases and 6 bases, in that order; junction bases with no gene match: 2. The CDR3 protein is CASSPTGAGELFF. The CDR3 DNA reads as TGTGCCAGCAGTCCGACAGGGGCCGGGGAGCTGTTTTTT.

The rearrangement links TRBV30 to TRBJ1-1, with D possibly TRBD1 on 6 matching bases. This CDR3 is built from 14 residues. Germline CDR1 is GTSNPN and CDR2 is SVGIG (reference sequence). Trimming took off 4 bases at V and 0 bases at J, with 12 bases between the two ends. The CDR3 DNA reads as TGTGCCTGGAACCCCGGGACAATGAACACTGAAGCTTTCTTT. Its protein is CAWNPGTMNTEAFF.